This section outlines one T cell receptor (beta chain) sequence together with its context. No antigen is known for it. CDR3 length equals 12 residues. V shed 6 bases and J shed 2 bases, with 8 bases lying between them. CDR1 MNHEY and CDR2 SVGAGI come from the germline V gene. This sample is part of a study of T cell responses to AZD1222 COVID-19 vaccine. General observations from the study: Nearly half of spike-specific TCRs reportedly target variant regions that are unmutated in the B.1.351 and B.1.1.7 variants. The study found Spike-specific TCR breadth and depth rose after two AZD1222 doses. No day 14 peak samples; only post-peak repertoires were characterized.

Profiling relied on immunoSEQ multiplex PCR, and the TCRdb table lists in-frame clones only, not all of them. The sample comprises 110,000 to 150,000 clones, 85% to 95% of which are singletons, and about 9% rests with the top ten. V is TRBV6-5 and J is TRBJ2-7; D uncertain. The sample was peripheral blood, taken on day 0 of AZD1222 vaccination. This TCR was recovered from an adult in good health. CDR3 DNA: TGTGCCAGCAGCCAATCGCCCTACGAGCAGTACTTC. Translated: CASSQSPYEQYF.